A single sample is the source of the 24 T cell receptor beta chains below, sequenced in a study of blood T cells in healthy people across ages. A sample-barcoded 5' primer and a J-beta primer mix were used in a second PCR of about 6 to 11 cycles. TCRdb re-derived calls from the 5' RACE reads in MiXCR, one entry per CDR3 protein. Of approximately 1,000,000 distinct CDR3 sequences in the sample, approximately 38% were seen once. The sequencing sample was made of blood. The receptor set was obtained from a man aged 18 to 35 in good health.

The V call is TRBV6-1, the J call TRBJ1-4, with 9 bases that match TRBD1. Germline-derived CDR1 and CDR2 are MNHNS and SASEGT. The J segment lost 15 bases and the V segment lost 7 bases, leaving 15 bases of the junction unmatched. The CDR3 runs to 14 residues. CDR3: CASTSTTGTGRMFF. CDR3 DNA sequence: TGTGCCAGCACCTCAACCACCGGGACAGGGAGAATGTTTTTT.

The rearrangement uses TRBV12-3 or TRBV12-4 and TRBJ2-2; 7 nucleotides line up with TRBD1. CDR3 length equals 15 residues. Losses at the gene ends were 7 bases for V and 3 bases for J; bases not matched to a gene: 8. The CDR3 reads CASKRGGAYTGELFF. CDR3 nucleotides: TGTGCCAGCAAACGAGGGGGCGCGTACACCGGGGAGCTGTTTTTT.

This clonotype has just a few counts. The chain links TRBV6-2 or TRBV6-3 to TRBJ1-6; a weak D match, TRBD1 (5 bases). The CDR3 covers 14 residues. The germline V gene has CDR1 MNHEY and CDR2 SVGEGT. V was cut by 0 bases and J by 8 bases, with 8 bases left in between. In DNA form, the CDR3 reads TGTGCCAGCAGTTACTCGATGGGACATTCACCCCTCCACTTT. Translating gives CASSYSMGHSPLHF.

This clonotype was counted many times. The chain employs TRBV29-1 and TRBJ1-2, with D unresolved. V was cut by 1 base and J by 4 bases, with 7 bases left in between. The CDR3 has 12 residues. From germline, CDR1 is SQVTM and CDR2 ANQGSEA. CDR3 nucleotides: TGCAGCGTTGAAGCACAGTTCTATGGCTACACCTTC. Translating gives CSVEAQFYGYTF.

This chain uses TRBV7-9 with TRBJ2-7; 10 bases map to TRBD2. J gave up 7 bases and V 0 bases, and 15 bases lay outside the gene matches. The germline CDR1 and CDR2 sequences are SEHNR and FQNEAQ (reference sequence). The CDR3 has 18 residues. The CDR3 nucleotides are TGTGCCAGCAGCTTAGCCATCTCGGGACTAGCGAGACACAATGAGCAGTACTTC. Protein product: CASSLAISGLARHNEQYF.

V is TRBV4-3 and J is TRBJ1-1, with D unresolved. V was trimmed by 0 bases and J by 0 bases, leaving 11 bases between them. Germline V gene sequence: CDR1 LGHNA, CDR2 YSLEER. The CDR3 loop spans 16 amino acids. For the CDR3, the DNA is TGCGCCAGCAGCCAAGATCCAAATTGGCTGAACACTGAAGCTTTCTTT. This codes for CASSQDPNWLNTEAFF.

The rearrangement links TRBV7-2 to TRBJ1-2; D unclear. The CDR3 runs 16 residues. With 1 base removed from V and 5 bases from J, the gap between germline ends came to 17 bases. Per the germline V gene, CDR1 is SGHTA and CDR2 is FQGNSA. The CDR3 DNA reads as TGTGCCAGCAGCTTAGACGTATCCTCTCTTCAATATGGCTACACCTTC. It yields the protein CASSLDVSSLQYGYTF. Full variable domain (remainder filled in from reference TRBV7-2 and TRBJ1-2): GAGVSQSPSNKVTEKGKDVELRCDPISGHTALYWYRQSLGQGLEFLIYFQGNSAPDKSGLPSDRFSAERTGGSVSTLTIQRTQQEDSAVYLCASSLDVSSLQYGYTFGSGTRLTVV.

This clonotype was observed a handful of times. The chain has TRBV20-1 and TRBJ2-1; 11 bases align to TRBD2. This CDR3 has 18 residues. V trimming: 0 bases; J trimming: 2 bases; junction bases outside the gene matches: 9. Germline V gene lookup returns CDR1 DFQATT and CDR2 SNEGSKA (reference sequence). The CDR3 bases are TGCAGTGCTAGAGAAAGGGGGACTAGCGGATTCACCTACAATGAGCAGTTCTTC. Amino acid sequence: CSARERGTSGFTYNEQFF.

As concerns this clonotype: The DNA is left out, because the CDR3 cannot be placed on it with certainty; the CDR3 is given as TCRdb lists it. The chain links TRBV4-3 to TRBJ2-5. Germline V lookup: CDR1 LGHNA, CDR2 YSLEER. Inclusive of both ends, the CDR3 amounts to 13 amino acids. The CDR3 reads CASSQDILETQYF.

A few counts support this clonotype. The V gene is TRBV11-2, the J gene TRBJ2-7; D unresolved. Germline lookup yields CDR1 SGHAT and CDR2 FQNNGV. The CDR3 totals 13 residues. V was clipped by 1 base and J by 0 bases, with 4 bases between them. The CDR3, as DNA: TGTGCCAGCAGCTTAGCACACTCCTACGAGCAGTACTTC. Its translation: CASSLAHSYEQYF.

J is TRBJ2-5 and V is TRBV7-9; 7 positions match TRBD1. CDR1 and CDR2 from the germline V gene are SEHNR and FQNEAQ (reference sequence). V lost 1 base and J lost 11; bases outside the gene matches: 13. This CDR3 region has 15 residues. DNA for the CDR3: TGTGCCAGCAGCTTAGGACAGGGAAACTACAATGAGCAGTACTTC. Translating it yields CASSLGQGNYNEQYF. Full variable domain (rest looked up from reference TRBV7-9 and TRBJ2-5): DTGVSQNPRHKITKRGQNVTFRCDPISEHNRLYWYRQTLGQGPEFLTYFQNEAQLEKSRLLSDRFSAERPKGSFSTLEIQRTEQGDSAMYLCASSLGQGNYNEQYFGPGTRLLVL.

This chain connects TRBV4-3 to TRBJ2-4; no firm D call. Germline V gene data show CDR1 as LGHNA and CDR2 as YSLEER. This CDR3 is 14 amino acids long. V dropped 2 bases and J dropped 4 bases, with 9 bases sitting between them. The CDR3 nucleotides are TGCGCCAGCAGCCAAAAGGCGGCGAAAAACATTCAGTACTTC. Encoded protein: CASSQKAAKNIQYF.

As DNA, the CDR3 is TGTGCCATCAGTGTGGGGAACACTGAAGCTTTCTTT. Translated, it gives CAISVGNTEAFF. The chain has TRBV10-3 and TRBJ1-1, with D uncertain. CDR3 size: 12 residues. Germline V gene lookup returns CDR1 ENHRY and CDR2 SYGVKD. V lost 4 bases, J lost 1 base, and 4 bases lay in between.

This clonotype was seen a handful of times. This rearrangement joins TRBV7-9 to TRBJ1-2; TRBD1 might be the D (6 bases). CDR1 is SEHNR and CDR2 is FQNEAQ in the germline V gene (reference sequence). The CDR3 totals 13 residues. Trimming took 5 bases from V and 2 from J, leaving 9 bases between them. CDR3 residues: CASSNGQNYGYTF. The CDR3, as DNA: TGTGCCAGCAGCAATGGACAGAACTATGGCTACACCTTC.

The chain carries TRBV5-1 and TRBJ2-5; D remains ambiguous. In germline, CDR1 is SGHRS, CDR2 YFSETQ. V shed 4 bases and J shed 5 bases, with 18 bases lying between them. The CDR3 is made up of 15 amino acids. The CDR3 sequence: CASSAHSPLGETQYF. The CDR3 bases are TGCGCCAGCAGCGCCCATTCACCCCTTGGGGAGACCCAGTACTTC.

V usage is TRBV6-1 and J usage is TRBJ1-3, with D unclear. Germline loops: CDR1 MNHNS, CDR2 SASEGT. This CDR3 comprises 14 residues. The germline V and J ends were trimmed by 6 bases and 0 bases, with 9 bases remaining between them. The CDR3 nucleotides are TGTGCCAGCAGGACGGCGAGCTCTGGAAACACCATATATTTT. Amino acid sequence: CASRTASSGNTIYF.

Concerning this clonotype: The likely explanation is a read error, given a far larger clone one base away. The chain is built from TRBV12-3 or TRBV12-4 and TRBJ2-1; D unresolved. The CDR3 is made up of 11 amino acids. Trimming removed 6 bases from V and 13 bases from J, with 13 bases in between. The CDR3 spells CASSLKETQFF. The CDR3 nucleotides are TGTGCCAGCAGCTTAAAAGAGACCCAGTTCTTC.

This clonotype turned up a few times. DNA for the CDR3: TGCAGTGCTCCACCCTCGGCACATAGCACAGATACGCAGTATTTT. Translating it yields CSAPPSAHSTDTQYF. V gene TRBV20-1 combines with J gene TRBJ2-3; D remains unclear. V was clipped by 5 bases and J by 0 bases, with 15 bases between them. This CDR3 has 15 residues. Looked up from germline, CDR1 is DFQATT and CDR2 is SNEGSKA (reference sequence).

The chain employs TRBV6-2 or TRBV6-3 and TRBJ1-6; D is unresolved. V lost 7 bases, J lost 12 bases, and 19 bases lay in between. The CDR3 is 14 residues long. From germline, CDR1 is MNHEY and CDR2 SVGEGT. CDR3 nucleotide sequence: TGTGCCAGCACCGAAGGTGCGAAGTTCGAACCCCTCCACTTT. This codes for CASTEGAKFEPLHF.

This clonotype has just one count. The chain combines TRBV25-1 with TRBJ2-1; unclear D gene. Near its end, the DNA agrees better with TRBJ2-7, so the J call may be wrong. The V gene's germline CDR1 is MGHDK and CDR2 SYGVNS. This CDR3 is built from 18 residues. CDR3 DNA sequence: TGTGCCAGCAGTGGAATTAATCAATACAGTAGCTCCTACAATGAGCAGTACTTC. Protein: CASSGINQYSSSYNEQYF.

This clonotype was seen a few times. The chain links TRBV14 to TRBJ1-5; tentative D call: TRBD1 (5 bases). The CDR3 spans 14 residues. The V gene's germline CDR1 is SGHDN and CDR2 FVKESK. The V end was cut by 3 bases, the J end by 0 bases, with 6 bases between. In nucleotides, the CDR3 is TGTGCCAGCAGCCATGGGGGTAGCAATCAGCCCCAGCATTTT. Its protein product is CASSHGGSNQPQHF. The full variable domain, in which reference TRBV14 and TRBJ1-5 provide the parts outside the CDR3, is EAGVTQFPSHSVIEKGQTVTLRCDPISGHDNLYWYRRVMGKEIKFLLHFVKESKQDESGMPNNRFLAERTGGTYSTLKVQPAELEDSGVYFCASSHGGSNQPQHFGDGTRLSIL.

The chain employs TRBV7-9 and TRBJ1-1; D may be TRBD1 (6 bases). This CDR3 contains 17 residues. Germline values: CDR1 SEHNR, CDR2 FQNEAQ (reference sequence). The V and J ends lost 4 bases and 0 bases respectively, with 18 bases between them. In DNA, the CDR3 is TGTGCCAGCAGCTCTACGGACAGAGTAACCATGAACACTGAAGCTTTCTTT. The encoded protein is CASSSTDRVTMNTEAFF.

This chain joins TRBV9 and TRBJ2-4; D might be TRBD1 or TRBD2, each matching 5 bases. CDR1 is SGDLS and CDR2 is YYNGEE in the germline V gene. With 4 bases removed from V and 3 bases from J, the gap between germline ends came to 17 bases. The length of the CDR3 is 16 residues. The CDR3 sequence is CASSPGDGTGKNIQYF. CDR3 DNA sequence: TGTGCCAGCAGCCCCGGTGATGGGACGGGCAAAAACATTCAGTACTTC. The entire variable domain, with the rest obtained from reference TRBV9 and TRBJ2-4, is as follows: DSGVTQTPKHLITATGQRVTLRCSPRSGDLSVYWYQQSLDQGLQFLIQYYNGEERAKGNILERFSAQQFPDLHSELNLSSLELGDSALYFCASSPGDGTGKNIQYFGAGTRLSVL.

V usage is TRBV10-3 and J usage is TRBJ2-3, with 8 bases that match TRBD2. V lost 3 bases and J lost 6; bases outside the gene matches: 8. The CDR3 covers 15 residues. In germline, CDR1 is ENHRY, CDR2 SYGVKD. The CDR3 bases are TGTGCCATCAGTGACAGCGGGGGACTCGGGGATACGCAGTATTTT. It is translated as CAISDSGGLGDTQYF.